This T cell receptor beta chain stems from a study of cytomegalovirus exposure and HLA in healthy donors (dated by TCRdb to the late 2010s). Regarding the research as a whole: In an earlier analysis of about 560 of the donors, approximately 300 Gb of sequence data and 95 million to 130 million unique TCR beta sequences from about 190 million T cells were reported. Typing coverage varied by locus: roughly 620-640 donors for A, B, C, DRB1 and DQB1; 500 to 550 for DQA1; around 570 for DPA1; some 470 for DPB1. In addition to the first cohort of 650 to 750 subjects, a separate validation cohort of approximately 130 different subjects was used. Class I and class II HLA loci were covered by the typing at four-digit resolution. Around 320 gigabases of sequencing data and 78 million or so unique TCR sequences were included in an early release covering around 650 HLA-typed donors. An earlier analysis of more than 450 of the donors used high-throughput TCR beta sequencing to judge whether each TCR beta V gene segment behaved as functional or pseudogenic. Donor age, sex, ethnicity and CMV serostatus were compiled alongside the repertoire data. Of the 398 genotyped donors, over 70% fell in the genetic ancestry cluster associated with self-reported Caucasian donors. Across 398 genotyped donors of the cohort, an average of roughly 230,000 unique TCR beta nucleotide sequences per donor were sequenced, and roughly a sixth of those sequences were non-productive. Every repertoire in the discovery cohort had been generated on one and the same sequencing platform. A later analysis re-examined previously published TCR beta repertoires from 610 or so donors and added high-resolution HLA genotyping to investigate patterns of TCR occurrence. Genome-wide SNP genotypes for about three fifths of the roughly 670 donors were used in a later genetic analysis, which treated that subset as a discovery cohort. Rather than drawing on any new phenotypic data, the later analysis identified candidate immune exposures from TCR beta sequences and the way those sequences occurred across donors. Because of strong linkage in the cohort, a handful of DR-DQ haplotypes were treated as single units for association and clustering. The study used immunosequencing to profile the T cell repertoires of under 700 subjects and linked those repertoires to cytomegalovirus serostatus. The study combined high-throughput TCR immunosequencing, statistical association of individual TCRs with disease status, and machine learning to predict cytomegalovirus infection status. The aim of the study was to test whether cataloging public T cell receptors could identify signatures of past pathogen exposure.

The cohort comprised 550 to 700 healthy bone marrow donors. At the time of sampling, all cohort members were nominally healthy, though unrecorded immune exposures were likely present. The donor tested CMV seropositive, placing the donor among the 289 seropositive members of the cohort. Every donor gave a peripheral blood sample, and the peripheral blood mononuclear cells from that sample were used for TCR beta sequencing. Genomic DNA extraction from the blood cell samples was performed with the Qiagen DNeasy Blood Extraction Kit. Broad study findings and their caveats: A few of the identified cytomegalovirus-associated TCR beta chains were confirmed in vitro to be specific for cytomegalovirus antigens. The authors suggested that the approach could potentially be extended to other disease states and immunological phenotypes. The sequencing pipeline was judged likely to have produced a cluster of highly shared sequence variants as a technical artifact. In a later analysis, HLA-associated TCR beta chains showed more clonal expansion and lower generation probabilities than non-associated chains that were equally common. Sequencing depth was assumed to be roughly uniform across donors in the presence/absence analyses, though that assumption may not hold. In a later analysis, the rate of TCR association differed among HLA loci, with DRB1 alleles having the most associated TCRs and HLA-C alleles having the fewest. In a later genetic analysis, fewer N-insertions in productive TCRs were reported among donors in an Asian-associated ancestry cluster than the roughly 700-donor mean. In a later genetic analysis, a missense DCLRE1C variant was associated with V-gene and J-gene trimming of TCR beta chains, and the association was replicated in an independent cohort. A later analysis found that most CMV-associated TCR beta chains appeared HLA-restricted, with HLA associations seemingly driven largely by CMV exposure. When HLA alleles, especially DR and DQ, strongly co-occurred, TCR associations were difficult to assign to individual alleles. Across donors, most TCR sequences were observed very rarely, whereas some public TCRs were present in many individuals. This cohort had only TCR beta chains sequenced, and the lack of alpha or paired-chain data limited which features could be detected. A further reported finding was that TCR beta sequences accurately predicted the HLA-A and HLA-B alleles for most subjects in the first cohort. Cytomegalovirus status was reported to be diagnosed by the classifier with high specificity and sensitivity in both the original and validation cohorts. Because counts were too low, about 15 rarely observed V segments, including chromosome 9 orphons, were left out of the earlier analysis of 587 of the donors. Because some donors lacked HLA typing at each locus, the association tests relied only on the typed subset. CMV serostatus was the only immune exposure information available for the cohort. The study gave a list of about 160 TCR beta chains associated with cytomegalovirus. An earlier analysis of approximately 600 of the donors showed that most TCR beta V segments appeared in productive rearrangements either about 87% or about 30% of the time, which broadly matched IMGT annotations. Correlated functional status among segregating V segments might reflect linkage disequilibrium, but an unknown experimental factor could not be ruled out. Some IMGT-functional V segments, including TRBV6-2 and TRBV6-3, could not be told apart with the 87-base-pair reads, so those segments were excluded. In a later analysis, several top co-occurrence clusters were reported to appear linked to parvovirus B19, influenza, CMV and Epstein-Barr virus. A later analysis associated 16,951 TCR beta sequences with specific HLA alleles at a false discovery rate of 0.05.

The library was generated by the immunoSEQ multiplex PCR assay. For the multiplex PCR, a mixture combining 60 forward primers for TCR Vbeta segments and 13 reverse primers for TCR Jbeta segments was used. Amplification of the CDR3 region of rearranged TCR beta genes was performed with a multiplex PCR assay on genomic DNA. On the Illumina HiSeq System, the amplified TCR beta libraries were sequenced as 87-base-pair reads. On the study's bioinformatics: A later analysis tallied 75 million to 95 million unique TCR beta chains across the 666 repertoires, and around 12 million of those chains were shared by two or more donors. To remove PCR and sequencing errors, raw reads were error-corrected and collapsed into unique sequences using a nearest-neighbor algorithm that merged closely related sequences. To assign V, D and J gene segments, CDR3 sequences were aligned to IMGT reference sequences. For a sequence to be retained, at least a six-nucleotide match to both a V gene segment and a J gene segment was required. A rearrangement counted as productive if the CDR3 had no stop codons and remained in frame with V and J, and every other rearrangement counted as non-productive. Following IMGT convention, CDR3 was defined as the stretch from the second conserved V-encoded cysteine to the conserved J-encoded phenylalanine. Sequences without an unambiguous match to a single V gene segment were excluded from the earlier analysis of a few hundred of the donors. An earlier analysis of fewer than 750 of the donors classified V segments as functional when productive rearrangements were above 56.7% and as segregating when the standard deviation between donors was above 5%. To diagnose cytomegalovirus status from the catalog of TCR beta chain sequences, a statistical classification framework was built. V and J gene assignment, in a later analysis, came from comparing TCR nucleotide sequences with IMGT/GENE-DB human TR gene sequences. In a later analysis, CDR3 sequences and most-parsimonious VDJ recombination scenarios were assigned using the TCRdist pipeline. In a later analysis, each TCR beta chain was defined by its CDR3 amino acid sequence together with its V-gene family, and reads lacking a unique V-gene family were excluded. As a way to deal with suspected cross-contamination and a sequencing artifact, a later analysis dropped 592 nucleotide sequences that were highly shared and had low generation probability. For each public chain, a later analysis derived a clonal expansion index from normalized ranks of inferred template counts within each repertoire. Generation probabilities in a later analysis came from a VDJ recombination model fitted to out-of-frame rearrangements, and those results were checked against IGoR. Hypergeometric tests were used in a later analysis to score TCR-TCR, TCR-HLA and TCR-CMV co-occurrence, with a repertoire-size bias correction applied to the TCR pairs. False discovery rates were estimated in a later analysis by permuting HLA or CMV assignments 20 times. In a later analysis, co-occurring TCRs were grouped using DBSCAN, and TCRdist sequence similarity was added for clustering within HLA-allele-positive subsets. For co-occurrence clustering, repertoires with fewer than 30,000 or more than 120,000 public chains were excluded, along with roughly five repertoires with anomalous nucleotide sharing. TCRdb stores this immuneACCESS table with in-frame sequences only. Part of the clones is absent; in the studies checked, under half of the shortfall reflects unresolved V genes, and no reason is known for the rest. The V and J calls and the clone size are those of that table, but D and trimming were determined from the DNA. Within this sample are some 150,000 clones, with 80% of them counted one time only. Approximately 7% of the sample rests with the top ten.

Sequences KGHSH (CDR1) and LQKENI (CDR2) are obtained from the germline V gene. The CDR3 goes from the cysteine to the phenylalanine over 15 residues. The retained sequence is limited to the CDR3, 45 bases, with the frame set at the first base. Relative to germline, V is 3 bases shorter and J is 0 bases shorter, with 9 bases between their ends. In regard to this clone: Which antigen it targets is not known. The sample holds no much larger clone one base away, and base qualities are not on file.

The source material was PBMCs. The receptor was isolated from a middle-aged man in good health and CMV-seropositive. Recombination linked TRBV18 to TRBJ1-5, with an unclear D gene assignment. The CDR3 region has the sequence CASSPRQNSNQPQHF. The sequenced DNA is TGTGCCAGCTCACCGAGGCAGAATAGCAATCAGCCCCAGCATTTT.